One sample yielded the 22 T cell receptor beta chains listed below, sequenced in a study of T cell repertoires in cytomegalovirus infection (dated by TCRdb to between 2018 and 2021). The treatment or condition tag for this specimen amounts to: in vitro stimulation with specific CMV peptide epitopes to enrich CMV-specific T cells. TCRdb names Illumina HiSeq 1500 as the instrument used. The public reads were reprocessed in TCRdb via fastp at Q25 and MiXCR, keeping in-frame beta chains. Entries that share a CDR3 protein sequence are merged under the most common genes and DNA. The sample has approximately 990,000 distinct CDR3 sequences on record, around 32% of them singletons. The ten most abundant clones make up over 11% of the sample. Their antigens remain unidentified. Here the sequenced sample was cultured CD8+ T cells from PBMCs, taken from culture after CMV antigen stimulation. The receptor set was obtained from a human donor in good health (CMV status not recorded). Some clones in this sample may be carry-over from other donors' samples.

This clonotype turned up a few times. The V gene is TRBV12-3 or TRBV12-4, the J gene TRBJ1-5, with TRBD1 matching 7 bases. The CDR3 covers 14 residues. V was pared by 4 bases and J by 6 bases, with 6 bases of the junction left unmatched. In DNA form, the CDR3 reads TGTGCCAGCAGTTCGAGACAGGGAGGTCAGCCCCAGCATTTT. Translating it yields CASSSRQGGQPQHF.

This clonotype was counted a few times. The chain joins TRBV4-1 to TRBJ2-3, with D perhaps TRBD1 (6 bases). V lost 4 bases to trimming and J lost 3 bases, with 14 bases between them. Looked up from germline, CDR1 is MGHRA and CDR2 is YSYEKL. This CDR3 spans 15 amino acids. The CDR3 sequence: CASSPGQLGTDTQYF. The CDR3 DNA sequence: TGCGCCAGCAGCCCAGGACAGTTAGGAACAGATACGCAGTATTTT.

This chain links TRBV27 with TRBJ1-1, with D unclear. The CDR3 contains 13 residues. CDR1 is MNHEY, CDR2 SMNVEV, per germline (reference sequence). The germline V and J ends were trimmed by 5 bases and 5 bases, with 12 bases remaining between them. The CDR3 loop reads CASSAGVRTEAFF. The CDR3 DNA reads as TGTGCCAGCAGTGCCGGAGTGCGAACTGAAGCTTTCTTT.

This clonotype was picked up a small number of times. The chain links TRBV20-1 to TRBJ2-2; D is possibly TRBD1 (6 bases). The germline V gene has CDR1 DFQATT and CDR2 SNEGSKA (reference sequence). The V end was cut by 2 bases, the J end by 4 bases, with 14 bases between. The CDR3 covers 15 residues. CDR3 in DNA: TGCAGTGCTAGACCGGGACAACGGGCCACCGGGGAGCTGTTTTTT. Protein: CSARPGQRATGELFF.

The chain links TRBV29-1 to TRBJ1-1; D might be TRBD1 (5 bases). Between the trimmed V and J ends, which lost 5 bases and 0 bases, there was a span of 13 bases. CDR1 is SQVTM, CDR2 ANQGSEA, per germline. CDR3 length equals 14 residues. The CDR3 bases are TGCAGCGTTAAATCCGGGACCATGAACACTGAAGCTTTCTTT. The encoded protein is CSVKSGTMNTEAFF.

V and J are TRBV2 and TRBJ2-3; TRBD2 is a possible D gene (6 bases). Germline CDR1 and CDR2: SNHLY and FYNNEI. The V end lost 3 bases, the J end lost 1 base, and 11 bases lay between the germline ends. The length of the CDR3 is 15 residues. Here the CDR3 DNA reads TGTGCCAGCAGTGAGAGGTGGGGGGGCACAGATACGCAGTATTTT. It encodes CASSERWGGTDTQYF.

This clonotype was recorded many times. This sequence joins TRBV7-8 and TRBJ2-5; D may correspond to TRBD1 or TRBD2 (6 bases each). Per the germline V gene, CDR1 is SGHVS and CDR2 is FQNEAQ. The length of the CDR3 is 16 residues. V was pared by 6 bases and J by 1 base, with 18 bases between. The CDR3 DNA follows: TGTGCCAGCAGTCCGGGGGCAAGGAAATTCCAAGAGACCCAGTACTTC. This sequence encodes CASSPGARKFQETQYF.

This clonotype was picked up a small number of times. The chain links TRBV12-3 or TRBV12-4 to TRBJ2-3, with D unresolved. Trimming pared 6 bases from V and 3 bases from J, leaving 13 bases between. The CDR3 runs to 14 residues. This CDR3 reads CASSLIGFTDTQYF. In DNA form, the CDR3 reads TGTGCCAGCAGCCTGATCGGGTTTACAGATACGCAGTATTTT.

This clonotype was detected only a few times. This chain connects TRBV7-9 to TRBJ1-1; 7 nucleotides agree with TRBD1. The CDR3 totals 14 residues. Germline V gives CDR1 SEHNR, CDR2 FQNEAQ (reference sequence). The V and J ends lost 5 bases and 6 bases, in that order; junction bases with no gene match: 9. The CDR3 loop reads CASSPTGVIAEAFF. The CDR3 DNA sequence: TGTGCCAGCAGCCCTACAGGGGTAATTGCTGAAGCTTTCTTT.

The CDR3 reads CASSQGGGGYTF. The CDR3 bases are TGCGCCAGCAGCCAAGGAGGTGGGGGCTACACCTTC. V gene TRBV4-1 combines with J gene TRBJ1-2; no firm D call. Germline V gene data show CDR1 as MGHRA and CDR2 as YSYEKL. The CDR3 has 12 amino acids. Trimming pared 1 base from V and 8 bases from J, leaving 8 bases between.

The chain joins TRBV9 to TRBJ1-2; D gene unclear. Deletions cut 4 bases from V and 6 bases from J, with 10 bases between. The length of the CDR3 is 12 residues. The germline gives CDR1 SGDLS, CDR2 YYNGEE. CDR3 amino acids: CASSPRTDGYTF. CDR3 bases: TGTGCCAGCAGCCCCCGGACGGATGGCTACACCTTC.

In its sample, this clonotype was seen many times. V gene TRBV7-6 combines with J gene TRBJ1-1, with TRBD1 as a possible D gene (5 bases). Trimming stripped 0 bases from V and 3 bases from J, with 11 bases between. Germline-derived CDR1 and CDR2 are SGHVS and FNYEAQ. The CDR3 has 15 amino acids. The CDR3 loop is CASSLARGSHTEAFF. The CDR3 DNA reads TGTGCCAGCAGCTTAGCGAGGGGTAGCCACACTGAAGCTTTCTTT. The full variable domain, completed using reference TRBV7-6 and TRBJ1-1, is GAGVSQSPRYKVTKRGQDVALRCDPISGHVSLYWYRQALGQGPEFLTYFNYEAQQDKSGLPNDRFSAERPEGSISTLTIQRTEQRDSAMYRCASSLARGSHTEAFFGQGTRLTVV.

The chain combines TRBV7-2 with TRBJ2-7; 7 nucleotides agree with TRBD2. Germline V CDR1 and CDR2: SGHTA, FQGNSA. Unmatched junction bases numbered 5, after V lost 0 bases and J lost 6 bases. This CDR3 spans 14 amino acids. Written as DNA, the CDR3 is TGTGCCAGCAGCTTAGCGGGGGGGGGAAGCGAGCAGTACTTC. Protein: CASSLAGGGSEQYF.

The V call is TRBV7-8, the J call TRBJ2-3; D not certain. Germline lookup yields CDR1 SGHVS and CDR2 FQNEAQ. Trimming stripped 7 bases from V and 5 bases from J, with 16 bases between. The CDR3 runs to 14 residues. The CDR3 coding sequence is TGTGCCAGCACCTTCGAAGGTTGGCAAGATACGCAGTATTTT. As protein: CASTFEGWQDTQYF. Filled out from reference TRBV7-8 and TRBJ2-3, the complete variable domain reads GAGVSQSPRYKVAKRGQDVALRCDPISGHVSLFWYQQALGQGPEFLTYFQNEAQLDKSGLPSDRFFAERPEGSVSTLKIQRTQQEDSAVYLCASTFEGWQDTQYFGPGTRLTVL.

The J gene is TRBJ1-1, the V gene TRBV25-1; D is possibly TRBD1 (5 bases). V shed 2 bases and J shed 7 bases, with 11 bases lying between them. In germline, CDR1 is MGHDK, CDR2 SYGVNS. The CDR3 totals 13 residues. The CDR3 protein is CASSEGAGVEAFF. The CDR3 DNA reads TGTGCCAGCAGTGAAGGAGCGGGGGTTGAAGCTTTCTTT.

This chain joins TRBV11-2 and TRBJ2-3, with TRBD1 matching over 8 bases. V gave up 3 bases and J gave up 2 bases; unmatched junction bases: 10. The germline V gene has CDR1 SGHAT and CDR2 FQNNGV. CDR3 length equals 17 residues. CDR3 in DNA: TGTGCCAGCAGCTTCATCGGACAGGGACCACCCACAGATACGCAGTATTTT. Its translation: CASSFIGQGPPTDTQYF.

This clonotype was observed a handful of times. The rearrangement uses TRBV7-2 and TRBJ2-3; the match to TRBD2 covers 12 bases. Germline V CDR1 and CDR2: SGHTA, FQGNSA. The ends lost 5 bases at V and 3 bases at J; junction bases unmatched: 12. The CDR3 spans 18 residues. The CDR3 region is CASSPTLAGGPVTDTQYF. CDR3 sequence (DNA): TGTGCCAGCAGCCCAACTCTAGCGGGGGGGCCGGTAACAGATACGCAGTATTTT.

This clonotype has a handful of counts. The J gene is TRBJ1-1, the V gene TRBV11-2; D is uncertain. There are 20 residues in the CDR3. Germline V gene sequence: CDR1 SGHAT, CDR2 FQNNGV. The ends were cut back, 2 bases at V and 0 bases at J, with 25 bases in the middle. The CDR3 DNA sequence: TGTGCCAGCAGCTTATATCTTGGGAGAAAGAAGGTAGAAATGAACACTGAAGCTTTCTTT. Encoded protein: CASSLYLGRKKVEMNTEAFF.

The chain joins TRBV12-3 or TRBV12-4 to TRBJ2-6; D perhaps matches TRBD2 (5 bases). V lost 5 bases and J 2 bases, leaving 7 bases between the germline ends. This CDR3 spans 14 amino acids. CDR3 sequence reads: CASSPAAGANVLTF. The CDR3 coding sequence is TGTGCCAGCAGTCCAGCGGCTGGGGCCAACGTCCTGACTTTC.

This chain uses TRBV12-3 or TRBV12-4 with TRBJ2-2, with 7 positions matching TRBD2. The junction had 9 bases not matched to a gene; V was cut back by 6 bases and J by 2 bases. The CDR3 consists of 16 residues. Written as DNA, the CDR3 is TGTGCCAGCAGCCCGGGGAGGGCCCTCAACACCGGGGAGCTGTTTTTT. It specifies CASSPGRALNTGELFF.

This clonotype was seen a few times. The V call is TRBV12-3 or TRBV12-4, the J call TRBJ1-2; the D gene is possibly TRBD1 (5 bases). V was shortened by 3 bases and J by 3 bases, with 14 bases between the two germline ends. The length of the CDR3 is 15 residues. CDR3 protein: CASSFGDREDYGYTF. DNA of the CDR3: TGTGCCAGCAGTTTTGGGGACCGGGAGGACTATGGCTACACCTTC.

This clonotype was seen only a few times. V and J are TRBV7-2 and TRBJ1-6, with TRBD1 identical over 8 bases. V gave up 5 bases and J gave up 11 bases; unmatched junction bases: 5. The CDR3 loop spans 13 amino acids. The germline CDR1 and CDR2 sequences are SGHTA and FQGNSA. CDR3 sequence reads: CASSTRTGPPLHF. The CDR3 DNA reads TGTGCCAGCAGCACTAGGACAGGGCCACCCCTCCACTTT.